The sample holds a few counts of the clone carrying this T cell receptor (beta chain). Germline loops: CDR1 ENHRY, CDR2 SYGVKD. Between the trimmed V and J ends, which lost 0 bases and 1 base, there was a span of 14 bases. This CDR3 is 17 amino acids long. TCRdb reanalysed the 5' RACE reads using MiXCR and keeps one entry per CDR3 protein. This table has about 470,000 distinct CDR3 sequences, 20% to 30% appearing once. These data are taken from a study of T-cell memory formation after mild COVID-19. The sequencing input was PBMCs or a T cell subset sorted from them (not recorded which). This sequence joins TRBV10-3 and TRBJ2-3; possibly TRBD1 or TRBD2 for D (5 bases each). This TCR was recovered from an adult woman who had mild COVID-19 (a few samples of this study predate the infection). Cell type and time point are not known. The CDR3 DNA sequence: TGTGCCATCAGTGAGTCAGGTGGTGGGGGTGGCACAGATACGCAGTATTTT. Translated: CAISESGGGGGTDTQYF.